The T cell receptor (beta chain) described here comes from a study of quantifying T cell responses using KT2 cells (dated by TCRdb to about 2017). About the investigation overall: RNA was DNase-treated and reverse transcribed with TCR alpha and beta constant-region primers, mostly using SuperScript III. The efficiency of the T4 ligation step under optimum conditions was estimated to be above 9%. PCR2 was run as a SYBR Green qPCR and stopped at a predetermined fluorescence threshold to avoid over-amplification. What the work shows at the level of the full study, not this receptor alone: The numbers of KT2 alpha and beta sequences increased linearly with the number of input KT2 cells across several orders of magnitude. No side-by-side comparison of the pipeline with other TCR sequencing techniques was included in the study. Even at the lowest spike-in tested, roughly one KT2 cell per 100,000 PBMC, KT2 sequences were still detected. Detection of KT2 sequences showed saturation at very high KT2 spike-in numbers.

To test the sensitivity and accuracy of the pipeline, known numbers of KT2, a T cell clone whose TCR had already been sequenced, were spiked into unfractionated PBMC. A range of KT2-to-PBMC ratios was set up by mixing KT2 cells into a fixed number of PBMC. Including cysteine and phenylalanine, the CDR3 has 15 amino acids. The read is trimmed to its CDR3 DNA, 45 bases read in frame from base 1. Trimming removed 3 bases from V and 3 bases from J, leaving 12 bases between the germline ends. Receptors were amplified or captured by UMI-ligation and nested PCR. T4 RNA ligase 1 was used to ligate a single-stranded oligonucleotide containing the Illumina SP2 sequence and a UMI to the 3' end of the cDNA. PCR1 was run for about 4 cycles (98 degrees C for 15 s, 69 degrees C for 30 s, 72 degrees C for 40 s), and an equimolar mix of RC1.1 and RC1.2, covering TRBC1 and TRBC2, was used as the beta primer. Starting at PCR2, the TCR alpha and beta chains were handled separately, and sample indices and Illumina adaptors were added. The UMI comprised 12 random nucleotides, as two hexamers separated by a spacer, placed after an 8-base spacer. Sequencing was done on an Illumina MiSeq using v2 2x251 paired-end chemistry, usually with over 10 samples per run. PhiX DNA at about 5-8% was added to each sequencing library to increase diversity. The study's own analysis went as follows. The raw reads were converted into FASTQ with bcl2fastq and then demultiplexed by dual indices with Demultiplexor. V and J genes were assigned by Decombinator through tag matching, with a single base-pair mismatch being allowed. Collapsinator used UMIs to correct both sequencing errors and frequency errors arising from PCR heterogeneity. CDR3Translator converted Decombinator identifiers to nucleotide sequence, translated to amino acids, and extracted CDR3 using C- and N-terminal motifs. Each distinct KT2 TCR was counted as a cluster of KT2 sequences sharing one unique molecular identifier. TCRdb's own reprocessing of the public reads used fastp at Q25 and MiXCR and kept productive beta chains. Each CDR3 protein appears once, grouped with its most common genes and DNA. The V and J calls come from TCRdb's annotation, not from the publication. The sample table lists 25,000 to 35,000 distinct CDR3 sequences, about a tenth of them with a count of one. The top ten clonotypes cover roughly 9% of the sample.

In regard to this clonotype: Its specific antigen is unknown. Nothing much larger sits one base from this clone, and base qualities are not available.

Sequenced material: PBMCs spiked with cells of the T cell clone KT2. This chain joins TRBV12-3 or TRBV12-4 to TRBJ2-4; no D gene can be assigned with confidence. This TCR was sampled from a human donor. The CDR3 reads as follows: CASSFSNWGKNIQYF. The bases are TGTGCCAGCAGTTTTAGTAACTGGGGCAAAAACATTCAGTACTTC.